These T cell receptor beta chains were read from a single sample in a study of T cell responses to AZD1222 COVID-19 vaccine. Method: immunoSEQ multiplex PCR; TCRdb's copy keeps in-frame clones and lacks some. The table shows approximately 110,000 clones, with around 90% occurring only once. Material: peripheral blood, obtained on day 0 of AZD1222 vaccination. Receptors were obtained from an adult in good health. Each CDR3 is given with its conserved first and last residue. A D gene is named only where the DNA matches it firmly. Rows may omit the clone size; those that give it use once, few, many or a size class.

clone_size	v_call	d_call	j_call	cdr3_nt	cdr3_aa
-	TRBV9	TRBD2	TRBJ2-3	TGTGCCAGCAGCGTAGAGTGGACTAGCCCCTCCACAGATACGCAGTATTTT	CASSVEWTSPSTDTQYF
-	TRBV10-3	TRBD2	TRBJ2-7	TGTGCCAGCGCGGGAGATCGCGAGCAGTACTTC	CASAGDREQYF
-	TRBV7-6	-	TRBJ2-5	TGTGCCAGCAGCCCCCTGACAGGCGCCCAAGAGACCCAGTACTTC	CASSPLTGAQETQYF
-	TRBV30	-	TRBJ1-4	TGTGCCTGGAACCCAGGAGCAACTAATGAAAAACTGTTTTTT	CAWNPGATNEKLFF
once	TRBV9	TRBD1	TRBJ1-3	TGTGCCAGCAGCTCAAACACAGGGGCCTTCTATGGAAACACCATATATTTT	CASSSNTGAFYGNTIYF
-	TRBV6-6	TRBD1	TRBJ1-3	TGTGCCAGCCAGCACTCTGCCGGGACAGGGGTATACACCATATATTTT	CASQHSAGTGVYTIYF
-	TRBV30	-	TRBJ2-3	TGTGCCTGGAGCGAGAGTTATATGGCCACAGATACGCAGTATTTT	CAWSESYMATDTQYF
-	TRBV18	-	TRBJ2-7	TGTGCCAGCTCACCCCCTTCCCCGGAGTCCTACGAGCAGTACTTC	CASSPPSPESYEQYF
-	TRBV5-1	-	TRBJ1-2	TGCGCCAGCACCGCCGGGTGGGGTGGCTATGGCTACACCTTC	CASTAGWGGYGYTF
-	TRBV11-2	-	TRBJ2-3	TGTGCCAGCAGCACCGGGACCGCCGGTTCTAGCACAGATACGCAGTATTTT	CASSTGTAGSSTDTQYF
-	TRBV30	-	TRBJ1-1	TGTGCCTGGAGGTATCAGAACACTGAAGCTTTCTTT	CAWRYQNTEAFF
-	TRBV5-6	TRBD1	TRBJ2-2	TGTGCCAGCAGCAAAGCGGACAGGGGGAACACCGGGGAGCTGTTTTTT	CASSKADRGNTGELFF
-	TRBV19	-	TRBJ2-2	TGTGCCAGTAACTTGAGGGACACCGGGGAGCTGTTTTTT	CASNLRDTGELFF
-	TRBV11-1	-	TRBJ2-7	TGTGCCAGCAGTATTCTCCCGGGACAATCTGCCTACGAGCAGTACTTC	CASSILPGQSAYEQYF
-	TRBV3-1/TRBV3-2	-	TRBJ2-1	TGTGCCAGCAGCCACCAGGAGTGGGAGGTCTACAATGAGCAGTTCTTC	CASSHQEWEVYNEQFF
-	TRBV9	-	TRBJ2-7	TGTGCCAGCAGCGTCGACCCCGAGCAGTACTTC	CASSVDPEQYF
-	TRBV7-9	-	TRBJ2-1	TGTGCCAGCAGCTTACCCGGACTGAGCTCCTACAATGAGCAGTTCTTC	CASSLPGLSSYNEQFF
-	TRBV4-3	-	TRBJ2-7	TGCGCCAGCAGCCAGAACGGACACGGTCAGGACGAGCAGTACTTC	CASSQNGHGQDEQYF
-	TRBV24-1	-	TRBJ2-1	TGTGCCACCAGTGATTTGGGTGGGAGCGGCAATGAGCAGTTCTTC	CATSDLGGSGNEQFF
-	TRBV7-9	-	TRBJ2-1	TGTGCCAGCAGCTTAAGGGAGCGAGTAAGACCCCACAATGAGCAGTTCTTC	CASSLRERVRPHNEQFF
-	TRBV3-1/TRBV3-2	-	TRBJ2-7	TGTGCCAGCAGCCAAGGGCAGAGCTCCTACGAGCAGTACTTC	CASSQGQSSYEQYF
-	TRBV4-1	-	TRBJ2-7	TGCGCCAGCAGCCGAGATATCCCCAACTACGAGCAGTACTTC	CASSRDIPNYEQYF
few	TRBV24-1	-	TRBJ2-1	TGTGCCACCAGTGATTCCTCCCCCACTAGCTACTTAAATGAGCAGTTCTTC	CATSDSSPTSYLNEQFF
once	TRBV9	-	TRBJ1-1	TGTGCCAGCAGAAACCTCCACCCAGGGGAGAGGAACACTGAAGCTTTCTTT	CASRNLHPGERNTEAFF
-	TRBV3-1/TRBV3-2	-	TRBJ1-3	TGTGCCAGCAGCCAAGACGCTGGAAACACCATATATTTT	CASSQDAGNTIYF
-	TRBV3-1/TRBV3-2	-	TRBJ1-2	TGTGCCAGCAGCCACCCCTACGCAGGGAAAGGGGGCTATGGCTACACCTTC	CASSHPYAGKGGYGYTF
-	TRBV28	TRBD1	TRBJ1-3	TGTGCCAGCAGTACGACAGGGGAAGTTGGAAACACCATATATTTT	CASSTTGEVGNTIYF
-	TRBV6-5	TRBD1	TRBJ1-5	TGTGCCAGCAGTTACAGGGGGCAGGGACAGCCCCAGCATTTT	CASSYRGQGQPQHF
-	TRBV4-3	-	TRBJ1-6	TGCGCCAGCAGCACTATCCCGGGATCTAATTCACCCCTCCACTTT	CASSTIPGSNSPLHF
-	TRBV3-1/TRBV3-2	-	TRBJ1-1	TGTGCCAGCAACCGAGGGGGGGCCGGCACTGAAGCTTTCTTT	CASNRGGAGTEAFF
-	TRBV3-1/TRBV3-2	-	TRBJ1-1	TGTGCCAGCAGCCGAAATCGAGACACTGAAGCTTTCTTT	CASSRNRDTEAFF
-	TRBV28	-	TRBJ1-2	TGTGCCAGCAGGACAGCCGGGGACTATGGCTACACCTTC	CASRTAGDYGYTF
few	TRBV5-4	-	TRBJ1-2	TGTGCCAGCAGCCCCGGCGGAGCTAACTATGGCTACACCTTC	CASSPGGANYGYTF
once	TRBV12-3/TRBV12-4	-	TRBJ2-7	TGTGCCAGCGTTAGCGCTTCCTACGAGCAGTACTTC	CASVSASYEQYF
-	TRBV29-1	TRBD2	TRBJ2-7	TGCAGCGTTGACCTGGGACTAGCGGACGTTCAGTACTTC	CSVDLGLADVQYF
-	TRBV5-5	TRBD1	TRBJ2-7	TGTGCCAGCAGCCTCCGGGACAGCCTGGTCTACGAGCAGTACTTC	CASSLRDSLVYEQYF
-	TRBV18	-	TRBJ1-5	TGTGCCAGCTCACCGTCCGGGAATCAGCCCCAGCATTTT	CASSPSGNQPQHF
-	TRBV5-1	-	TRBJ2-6	TGCGCCAGCAGCTTGGAGTCAGCTGGGGCCAACGTCCTGACTTTC	CASSLESAGANVLTF
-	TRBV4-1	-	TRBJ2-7	TGCGCCAGCAGCCAACCTGGCTACGAGCAGTACTTC	CASSQPGYEQYF
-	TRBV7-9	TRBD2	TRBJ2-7	TGTGCCAGCAGCTCTTTGGCGGGGGTTTCCTCCTACGAGCAGTACTTC	CASSSLAGVSSYEQYF
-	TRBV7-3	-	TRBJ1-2	TGTGCCAGCAGCTTAAGCCCCCAAGGCGGCTATGGCTACACCTTC	CASSLSPQGGYGYTF
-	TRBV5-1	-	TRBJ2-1	TGCGCCAGCAGCCTCCCGAGCGGGGAGCAGTTCTTC	CASSLPSGEQFF
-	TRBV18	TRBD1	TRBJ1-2	TGTGCCAGCTCACCATTCCGGGACAGGGTGATGAGCTACACCTTC	CASSPFRDRVMSYTF
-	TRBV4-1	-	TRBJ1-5	TGCGCCAGCAGCCAAGTGGCACTAAGTCAGCCCCAGCATTTT	CASSQVALSQPQHF